This T cell receptor (beta chain) was obtained from a study of blood T cell repertoires in COVID-19. Study at large: PBMCs, B-cell-depleted T cells, or T cells provided the cDNA or gDNA that made up the material.

CDR3 length: 15 residues. Per germline, CDR1 SGHTA and CDR2 FQGNSA. Trimming took off 5 bases at V and 0 bases at J, with 11 bases between the two ends. Clones were read by immunoSEQ multiplex PCR, and TCRdb kept only the in-frame ones, dropping some. Among approximately 300,000 clones, around 90% were seen once, and the ten largest hold about 6%. The chain carries TRBV7-2 and TRBJ1-5, with D unresolved. The origin of this receptor is a woman in her twenties or thirties who had recovered from COVID-19. Sequencing used PBMCs or T cells enriched from blood (not recorded which). The CDR3 loop reads CASSPGEYSNQPQHF. In nucleotides, the CDR3 is TGTGCCAGCAGCCCCGGGGAGTATAGCAATCAGCCCCAGCATTTT.